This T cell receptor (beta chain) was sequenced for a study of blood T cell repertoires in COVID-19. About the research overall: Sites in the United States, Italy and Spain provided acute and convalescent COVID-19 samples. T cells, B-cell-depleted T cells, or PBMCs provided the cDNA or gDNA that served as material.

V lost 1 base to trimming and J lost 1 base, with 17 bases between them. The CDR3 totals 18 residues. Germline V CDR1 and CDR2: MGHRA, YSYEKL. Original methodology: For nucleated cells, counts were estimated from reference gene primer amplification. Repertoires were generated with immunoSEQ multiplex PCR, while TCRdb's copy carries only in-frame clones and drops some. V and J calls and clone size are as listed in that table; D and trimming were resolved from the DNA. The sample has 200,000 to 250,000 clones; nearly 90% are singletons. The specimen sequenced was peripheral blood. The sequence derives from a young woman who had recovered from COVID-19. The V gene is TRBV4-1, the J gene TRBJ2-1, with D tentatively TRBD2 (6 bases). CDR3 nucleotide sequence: TGCGCCAGCAGCCAAGGTTCAGGAGGGAGTTGGTCCTACAATGAGCAGTTCTTC. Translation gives CASSQGSGGSWSYNEQFF.